This entry lists 23 T cell receptor beta chains sequenced from one sample in a study of OX40 agonist ivuxolimab in advanced cancers. Profiling relied on immunoSEQ multiplex PCR, and the TCRdb table lists in-frame clones only, not all of them. The sample contains fewer than 100,000 clones, just over 90% of which appear only once. The sequencing used CD4+ or CD8+ T cells sorted from blood, collected in a trial of the OX40 agonist ivuxolimab. These receptors came from an adult with an advanced solid tumor such as melanoma, head and neck, liver or kidney cancer.

The chain uses TRBV5-6 and TRBJ2-3; D may correspond to TRBD1 or TRBD2 (6 bases each). Trimming shortened V by 1 base and J by 5 bases, and 14 bases separated the two germline ends. CDR1 is SGHDT and CDR2 is YYEEEE in the germline V gene. This CDR3 region has 15 residues. CDR3 sequence: CASSLPGASEDTQYF. In nucleotides, the CDR3 is TGTGCCAGCAGCTTGCCGGGGGCTTCTGAAGATACGCAGTATTTT.

This sequence joins TRBV4-2 and TRBJ2-3; 8 bases agree with TRBD2. Germline V lookup: CDR1 LGHNA, CDR2 YNFKEQ. The J segment lost 1 base and the V segment lost 1 base, leaving 10 bases of the junction unmatched. The CDR3 length is 18 residues. CDR3 bases: TGTGCCAGCAGCCAAGTTTTGGCTAGCGGGTCTGGCACAGATACGCAGTATTTT. It yields the protein CASSQVLASGSGTDTQYF.

The chain combines TRBV6-6 with TRBJ2-7; the match to TRBD2 covers 12 bases. Germline V lookup: CDR1 MNHNY, CDR2 SVGAGI (reference sequence). The V segment lost 6 bases and the J segment 3 bases; nucleotides outside the gene matches: 6. The CDR3 extends over 15 amino acids. CDR3 residues: CASRSGLAGRYEQYF. Here the CDR3 DNA reads TGTGCCAGCAGATCGGGACTAGCGGGCCGCTACGAGCAGTACTTC.

The chain links TRBV5-5 to TRBJ1-4; 9 bases are shared with TRBD1. This CDR3 is built from 18 residues. Germline loops: CDR1 SGHKS, CDR2 YYEKEE (reference sequence). V dropped 4 bases and J dropped 0; count of bases not matched to a gene: 10. CDR3 sequence: CASSRGQGGLATNEKLFF. The CDR3 bases are TGTGCCAGCAGCAGGGGACAGGGCGGCCTCGCAACTAATGAAAAACTGTTTTTT.

The rearrangement uses TRBV29-1 and TRBJ2-5; D ambiguous. The length of the CDR3 is 15 residues. Trimming left V 5 bases short and J 5 bases short, with 21 bases between. Germline assignment: CDR1 SQVTM and CDR2 ANQGSEA. The CDR3 region is CSVRRSLGTWETQYF. DNA for the CDR3: TGCAGCGTTCGGCGGAGCCTAGGAACCTGGGAGACCCAGTACTTC.

V is TRBV6-1 and J is TRBJ1-5, with unresolved D. The V end was cut by 7 bases, the J end by 7 bases, with 17 bases between. Germline V gene sequence: CDR1 MNHNS, CDR2 SASEGT. The CDR3 extends over 14 amino acids. CDR3 DNA sequence: TGTGCCAGCACTCTCGACTTGGCACTCCAGCCCCAGCATTTT. This encodes CASTLDLALQPQHF.

The chain uses TRBV5-4 and TRBJ1-2; the D is unclear. V lost 3 bases and J lost 8, with 17 bases in between. The CDR3 has 14 residues. The germline CDR1 and CDR2 sequences are SGHNT and YYREEE (reference sequence). CDR3 nucleotide sequence: TGTGCCAGCAGCTCGGAGCGGTACCTAAGCGGCTACACCTTC. This translates into CASSSERYLSGYTF.

This clone was seen only a few times. J is TRBJ1-1 and V is TRBV28; 10 bases line up with TRBD1. The CDR3 runs to 15 residues. CDR1 is MDHEN, CDR2 SYDVKM, per germline. Losses at the gene ends were 7 bases for V and 4 bases for J; bases not matched to a gene: 9. The CDR3: CASIGTGDPGTEAFF. In nucleotides, the CDR3 is TGTGCCAGCATAGGGACAGGGGATCCCGGCACTGAAGCTTTCTTT.

V usage is TRBV7-3 and J usage is TRBJ2-1; 8 nucleotides match TRBD2. There are 16 residues in the CDR3. Germline-derived CDR1 and CDR2 are SGHTA and FQGTGA. V shed 5 bases and J 3 bases; nucleotides not matched to a gene: 9. CDR3 sequence (DNA): TGTGCCAGCAGCACCCATAGCGGGAAGCTCTACAATGAGCAGTTCTTC. Its protein is CASSTHSGKLYNEQFF. Using reference TRBV7-3 and TRBJ2-1 for the parts outside the CDR3, the full variable domain is GAGVSQTPSNKVTEKGKYVELRCDPISGHTALYWYRQSLGQGPEFLIYFQGTGAADDSGLPNDRFFAVRPEGSVSTLKIQRTERGDSAVYLCASSTHSGKLYNEQFFGPGTRLTVL.

The rearrangement joins TRBV4-2 to TRBJ1-3, with no clear D. Germline loops: CDR1 LGHNA, CDR2 YNFKEQ. The CDR3 extends over 18 amino acids. V lost 4 bases to trimming and J lost 0 bases, with 19 bases between them. The CDR3 region is CASSLPGRAISSGNTIYF. The CDR3 DNA is TGTGCCAGCAGCCTCCCCGGGCGGGCCATTAGCTCTGGAAACACCATATATTTT.

This chain joins TRBV7-9 and TRBJ2-7; D uncertain. The germline V gene has CDR1 SEHNR and CDR2 FQNEAQ (reference sequence). The CDR3 totals 14 residues. Deletions cut 1 base from V and 1 base from J, with 8 bases between. This chain's CDR3 is CASSLGGNSYEQYF. In DNA form, the CDR3 reads TGTGCCAGCAGCTTAGGTGGGAATTCCTACGAGCAGTACTTC.

The genes are TRBV28 and TRBJ1-2; tentative D call: TRBD1 (5 bases). Per the germline V gene, CDR1 is MDHEN and CDR2 is SYDVKM. This CDR3 region has 15 residues. The V end was cut by 3 bases, the J end by 6 bases, with 17 bases between. The CDR3 region is CASSLWGGKKDGYTF. CDR3 DNA: TGTGCCAGCAGTTTGTGGGGGGGTAAGAAGGATGGCTACACCTTC.

The sample holds one count of this clone. The chain recombines TRBV4-1 with TRBJ2-3, with D perhaps TRBD2 (7 bases). The CDR3 contains 17 residues. Trimming pared 2 bases from V and 0 bases from J, leaving 15 bases between. CDR1 MGHRA and CDR2 YSYEKL come from the germline V gene. The CDR3 DNA reads TGCGCCAGCAGCCAATCCCCGGCGGGGGCAAGCACAGATACGCAGTATTTT. Amino acid sequence: CASSQSPAGASTDTQYF.

The J gene is TRBJ2-5, the V gene TRBV7-2, with 10 positions matching TRBD2. The CDR3 has 15 residues. V was pared by 5 bases and J by 10 bases, with 13 bases of the junction left unmatched. Germline V gives CDR1 SGHTA, CDR2 FQGNSA. CDR3 DNA: TGTGCCAGCAGCCGTACTAGCGGGGCGGACCCGAGCCAGTACTTC. Encoded protein: CASSRTSGADPSQYF.

The chain links TRBV7-2 to TRBJ2-2; TRBD1 agrees at 7 bases. Looked up from germline, CDR1 is SGHTA and CDR2 is FQGNSA. The J segment lost 4 bases and the V segment lost 5 bases, leaving 4 bases of the junction unmatched. The CDR3 runs to 14 residues. CDR3 in amino acids: CASSADRITGELFF. The CDR3 bases are TGTGCCAGCAGCGCGGACAGGATCACCGGGGAGCTGTTTTTT.

The genes are TRBV9 and TRBJ2-5; a possible D gene is TRBD1 (6 bases). This CDR3 region has 14 residues. Trimming cost V 3 bases and J 5 bases, with 14 bases left between them. Germline V gives CDR1 SGDLS, CDR2 YYNGEE. The DNA for the CDR3 is TGTGCCAGCAGCGCAAGACAGGCTTACGAGACCCAGTACTTC. Residues: CASSARQAYETQYF.

This clone was found once. This chain links TRBV5-1 with TRBJ2-3; 7 bases fit TRBD1. The germline gives CDR1 SGHRS, CDR2 YFSETQ. The ends lost 5 bases at V and 2 bases at J; junction bases unmatched: 11. The CDR3 covers 16 residues. CDR3 nucleotide sequence: TGCGCCAGCAGGCAAGGAGGACAGGAGGCCACAGATACGCAGTATTTT. This codes for CASRQGGQEATDTQYF.

A word on this clone: Other DNA sequences in this sample translate to the same CDR3. The CDR3 bases are TGTGCCAGCTCACCGGGACAGAAAGAGACCCAGTACTTC. Its protein product is CASSPGQKETQYF. The chain links TRBV18 to TRBJ2-5; 7 positions match TRBD1. The CDR3 sequence is 13 residues long. CDR1 and CDR2 from the germline V gene are KGHSH and LQKENI. Germline trimming cut 3 bases from V and 3 bases from J; bases unmatched to any gene: 1.

This clone has a single count. The rearrangement uses TRBV28 and TRBJ2-1, with D uncertain. Trimming pared 3 bases from V and 0 bases from J, leaving 9 bases between. This CDR3 is built from 15 residues. Germline V gene lookup returns CDR1 MDHEN and CDR2 SYDVKM. The CDR3, as DNA: TGTGCCAGCAGTTTGGGTGGTGTCTCCTACAATGAGCAGTTCTTC. Protein product: CASSLGGVSYNEQFF.

This clone was recorded only once. The rearrangement joins TRBV18 to TRBJ2-2; no reliable D call. Trimming took off 3 bases at V and 2 bases at J, with 4 bases between the two ends. Germline V lookup: CDR1 KGHSH, CDR2 LQKENI. The length of the CDR3 is 13 residues. The CDR3 sequence: CASSPRNTGELFF. CDR3 coding DNA: TGTGCCAGCTCACCCCGAAACACCGGGGAGCTGTTTTTT. The whole variable domain, remainder taken from reference TRBV18 and TRBJ2-2, is NAGVMQNPRHLVRRRGQEARLRCSPMKGHSHVYWYRQLPEEGLKFMVYLQKENIIDESGMPKERFSAEFPKEGPSILRIQQVVRGDSAAYFCASSPRNTGELFFGEGSRLTVL.

This chain uses TRBV28 with TRBJ2-7; 9 bases agree with TRBD1. The CDR3 is 15 residues long. CDR1 is MDHEN, CDR2 SYDVKM, per germline. J gave up 1 base and V 4 bases, and 5 bases lay outside the gene matches. In nucleotides, the CDR3 is TGTGCCAGCAGTTCATCCGGGACAGGGTCCTACGAGCAGTACTTC. Translated, it gives CASSSSGTGSYEQYF.

The chain carries TRBV9 and TRBJ2-1; no clear D gene. Germline V gene lookup returns CDR1 SGDLS and CDR2 YYNGEE. CDR3 length: 12 residues. Trimming removed 4 bases at V and 10 bases at J, with 12 bases between. This chain's CDR3 is CASSKLRTEQFF. CDR3 nucleotides: TGTGCCAGCAGCAAACTTCGAACGGAGCAGTTCTTC.

The chain recombines TRBV28 with TRBJ2-7; D assignment may be TRBD1 or TRBD2 (5 bases each). There are 12 residues in the CDR3. The V end was cut by 10 bases, the J end by 4 bases, with 14 bases between. From germline, CDR1 is MDHEN and CDR2 SYDVKM. CDR3 sequence reads: CATGRGGYEQYF. CDR3 nucleotide sequence: TGTGCCACCGGAAGGGGCGGGTACGAGCAGTACTTC.